This T cell receptor beta chain was retrieved from a study of blood T cell repertoires in COVID-19. This clone has only a few counts. Germline V gene data show CDR1 as LGHDT and CDR2 as YNNKEL (reference sequence). The CDR3 runs 16 residues. Trimming left V 0 bases short and J 2 bases short, with 14 bases between. Repertoires were generated with immunoSEQ multiplex PCR, while TCRdb's copy carries only in-frame clones and drops some. The data hold 60,000 or so clones, with about 81% observed a single time. Sample: peripheral blood. J is TRBJ2-7 and V is TRBV3-1 (or the pseudogene TRBV3-2); possibly TRBD1 for D (6 bases). The receptor was derived from a man aged 80 or over with acute or convalescent COVID-19. CDR3 bases: TGTGCCAGCAGCCAAGATCTACGACAGGCTACCTACGAGCAGTACTTC. It is translated as CASSQDLRQATYEQYF.